This entry concerns a single T cell receptor (beta chain). Per the study methods: Estimated nucleated cell counts came from reference gene primer amplification. Only in-frame clones appear in the TCRdb table, and some are missing; sequencing was by immunoSEQ multiplex PCR. V, J and clone size reflect that table, while D and trimming were determined from the DNA. The repertoire consists of over 150,000 clones, with roughly 88% occurring once and the leading ten covering roughly 7.2%. V lost 5 bases and J lost 0, with 11 bases in between. Germline loops: CDR1 SGHAT, CDR2 FQNNGV. The CDR3 contains 15 residues. Seattle researchers signed up patients amid active infection and tracked them longitudinally. The data were taken from a study of blood T cell repertoires in COVID-19.

The chain recombines TRBV11-2 with TRBJ2-1, with D hard to call. Material for sequencing was peripheral blood. This TCR was recovered from a woman in her forties with COVID-19, enrolled during active disease. CDR3 region: CASSHTESSYNEQFF. The CDR3 DNA reads TGTGCCAGCAGCCATACAGAGAGCTCCTACAATGAGCAGTTCTTC. Variable domain in full (rest from reference TRBV11-2 and TRBJ2-1): EAGVAQSPRYKIIEKRQSVAFWCNPISGHATLYWYQQILGQGPKLLIQFQNNGVVDDSQLPKDRFSAERLKGVDSTLKIQPAKLEDSAVYLCASSHTESSYNEQFFGPGTRLTVL.